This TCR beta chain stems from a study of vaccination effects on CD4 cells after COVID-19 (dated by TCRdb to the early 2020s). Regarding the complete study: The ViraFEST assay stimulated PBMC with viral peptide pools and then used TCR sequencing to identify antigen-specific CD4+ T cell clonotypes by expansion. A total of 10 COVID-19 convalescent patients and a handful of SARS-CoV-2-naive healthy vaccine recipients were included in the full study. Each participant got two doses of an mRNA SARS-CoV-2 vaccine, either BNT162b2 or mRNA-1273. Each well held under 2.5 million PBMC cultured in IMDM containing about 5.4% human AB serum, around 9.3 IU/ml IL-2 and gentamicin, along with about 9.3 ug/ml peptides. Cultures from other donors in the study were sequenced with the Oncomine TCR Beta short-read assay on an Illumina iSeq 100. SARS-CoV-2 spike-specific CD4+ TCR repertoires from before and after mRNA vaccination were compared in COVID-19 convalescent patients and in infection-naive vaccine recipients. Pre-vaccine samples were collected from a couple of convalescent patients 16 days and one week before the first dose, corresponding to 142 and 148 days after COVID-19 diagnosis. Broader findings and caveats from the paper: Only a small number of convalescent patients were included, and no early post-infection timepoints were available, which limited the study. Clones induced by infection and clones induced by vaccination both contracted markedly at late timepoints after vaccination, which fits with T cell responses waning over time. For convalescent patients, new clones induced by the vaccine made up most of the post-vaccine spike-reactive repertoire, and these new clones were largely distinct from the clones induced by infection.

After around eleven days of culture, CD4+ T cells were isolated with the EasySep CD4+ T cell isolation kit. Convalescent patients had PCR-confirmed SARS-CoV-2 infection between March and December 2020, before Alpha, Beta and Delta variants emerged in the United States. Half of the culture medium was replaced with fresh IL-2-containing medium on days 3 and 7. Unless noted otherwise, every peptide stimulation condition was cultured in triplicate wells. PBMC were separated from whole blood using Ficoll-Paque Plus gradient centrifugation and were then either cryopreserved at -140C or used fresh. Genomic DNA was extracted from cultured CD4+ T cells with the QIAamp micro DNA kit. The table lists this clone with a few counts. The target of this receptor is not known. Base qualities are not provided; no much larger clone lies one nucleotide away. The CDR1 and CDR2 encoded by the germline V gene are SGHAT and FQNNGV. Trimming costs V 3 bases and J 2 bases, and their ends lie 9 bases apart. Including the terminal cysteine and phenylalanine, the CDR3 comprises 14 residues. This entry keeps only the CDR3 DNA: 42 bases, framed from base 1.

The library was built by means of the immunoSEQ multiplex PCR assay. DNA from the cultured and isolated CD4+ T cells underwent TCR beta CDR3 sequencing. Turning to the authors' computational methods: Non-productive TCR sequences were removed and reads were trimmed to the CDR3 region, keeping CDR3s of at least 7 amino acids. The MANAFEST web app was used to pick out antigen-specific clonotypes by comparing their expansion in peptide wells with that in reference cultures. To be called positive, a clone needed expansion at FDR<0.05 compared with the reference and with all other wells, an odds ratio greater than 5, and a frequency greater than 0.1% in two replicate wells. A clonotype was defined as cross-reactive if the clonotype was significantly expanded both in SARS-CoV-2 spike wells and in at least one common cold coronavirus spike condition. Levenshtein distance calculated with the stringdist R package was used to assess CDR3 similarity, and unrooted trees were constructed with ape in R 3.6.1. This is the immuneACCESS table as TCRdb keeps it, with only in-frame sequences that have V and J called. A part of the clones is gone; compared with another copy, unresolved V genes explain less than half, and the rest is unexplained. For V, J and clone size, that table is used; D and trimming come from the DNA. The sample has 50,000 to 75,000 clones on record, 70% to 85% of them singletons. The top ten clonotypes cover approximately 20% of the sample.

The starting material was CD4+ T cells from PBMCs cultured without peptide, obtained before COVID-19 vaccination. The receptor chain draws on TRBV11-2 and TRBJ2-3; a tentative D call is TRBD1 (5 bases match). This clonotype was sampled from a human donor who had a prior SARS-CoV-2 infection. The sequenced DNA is TGTGCCAGCAGCTTGTCTGGGGCCACAGATACGCAGTATTTT. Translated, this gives CASSLSGATDTQYF.